This T cell receptor (beta chain) was recovered during a study of shared clonotypes between healthy human individuals. At the level of the study: CD4 naive and CD4 memory each took three plates per donor, while CD8 naive took two and CD8 memory one. Study findings and constraints: In this cohort, only blood was sampled, and tissue repertoires likely differ.

It was into CD45RA+ naive and CD45RA-negative memory subsets that the CD4+ cells were split. Comment on this clone: Its antigen is undetermined.

The V end lost 8 bases, the J end lost 7 bases, and 21 bases lay between the germline ends. Germline CDR1 reads GTSNPN; CDR2 reads SVGIG (reference sequence). The CDR3 is 14 residues long. In the authors' workflow: Quality scores were absent from the junction-only immunoSEQ sequences, so filtering differed. Clones were sequenced by immunoSEQ multiplex PCR, and TCRdb holds only the in-frame ones, with some missing. V, J and clone size are those of that table, while D and trimming were read from the DNA. The sample records about 2.4 million clones, around 94% being singletons. The TCR was taken from a man aged 18 to 30 in good health. Sequencing was performed on naive CD4+ T cells sorted from blood. This sample's subset: CD45RA+ positively selected. This chain links TRBV30 with TRBJ2-1, with D perhaps matching TRBD2 (6 bases). The CDR3 loop reads CAQSRLGTGNEQFF. CDR3 in DNA: TGTGCCCAATCCAGACTAGGAACGGGGAATGAGCAGTTCTTC.